A selection of T cell receptor beta chains follows, all from one sample in a study of tumour-infiltrating T cells in Burkitt lymphoma. Assay used: immunoSEQ multiplex PCR; TCRdb lists only in-frame clones, some missing. The sample contains 5,500 to 7,000 clones, roughly 9.1% of which appear only once. Specimen: tumor tissue. These receptors were taken from a human donor with diffuse large B-cell lymphoma. CDR3s include the opening cysteine and the closing phenylalanine or tryptophan. The D gene is left open where the match is weak. Rows give clone size only sometimes, using once, few, many, or a class for an expanded clone.

length	V	D	J	size	CDR3	DNA
17	TRBV5-1	TRBD1	TRBJ1-1	few	CASRAGTGGAMNTEAFF	TGCGCCAGCAGGGCCGGGACAGGGGGTGCAATGAACACTGAAGCTTTCTTT
15	TRBV4-3	NA	TRBJ2-1	NA	CASSQRVKPYNEQFF	TGCGCCAGCAGCCAACGAGTGAAACCCTACAATGAGCAGTTCTTC
12	TRBV7-7	NA	TRBJ2-5	few	CAKRDRQETQYF	TGTGCCAAGCGGGACAGGCAAGAGACCCAGTACTTC
15	TRBV18	NA	TRBJ2-4	NA	CASSPMAAYGAFQYF	TGTGCCAGCTCACCGATGGCGGCCTACGGCGCCTTTCAGTACTTC
14	TRBV5-5	NA	TRBJ2-2	few	CASSPISGFGELFF	TGTGCCAGCAGCCCTATATCGGGCTTTGGGGAGCTGTTTTTT
14	TRBV5-4	NA	TRBJ2-5	few	CASSLGPGPETQYF	TGTGCCAGCAGCTTAGGACCCGGCCCAGAGACCCAGTACTTC
12	TRBV6-1	NA	TRBJ1-5	NA	CASSGLNQPQHF	TGTGCCAGCAGTGGTTTAAATCAGCCCCAGCATTTT
18	TRBV5-8	TRBD1	TRBJ2-7	NA	CASSFIIARTGSAYEQYF	TGTGCCAGCAGCTTCATCATCGCCAGGACAGGTAGTGCCTACGAGCAGTACTTC
17	TRBV7-6	NA	TRBJ1-1	NA	CASSPRQNWGLSTEAFF	TGTGCCAGCAGTCCTCGACAGAATTGGGGCCTGAGCACTGAAGCTTTCTTT
15	TRBV5-1	NA	TRBJ2-1	NA	CASSGSYLTNNEQFF	TGCGCCAGCAGCGGAAGCTATCTAACTAACAATGAGCAGTTCTTC
13	TRBV7-2	NA	TRBJ1-2	few	CASTKEPNYGYTF	TGTGCCAGCACTAAGGAGCCCAACTATGGCTACACCTTC
15	TRBV6-6	NA	TRBJ2-5	NA	CASRGFAGALGTQYF	TGTGCCAGCAGGGGGTTCGCGGGGGCCTTGGGGACCCAGTACTTC
13	TRBV4-2	NA	TRBJ2-3	few	CASSPKAYDTQYF	TGTGCCAGCAGCCCCAAGGCCTATGATACGCAGTATTTT
13	TRBV5-8	NA	TRBJ1-5	few	CASTKGRNQPQHF	TGTGCCAGCACTAAGGGACGCAATCAGCCCCAGCATTTT
14	TRBV6-1	NA	TRBJ2-3	few	CASSGTNFPDTQYF	TGTGCCAGCAGTGGGACTAACTTCCCAGATACGCAGTATTTT
18	TRBV7-2	NA	TRBJ1-5	NA	CASFKGREKPVSNQPQHF	TGTGCCAGCTTCAAGGGCAGGGAAAAGCCAGTTAGCAATCAGCCCCAGCATTTT
16	TRBV6-6	TRBD1	TRBJ2-7	NA	CASSYSRTGFSYEQYF	TGTGCCAGCAGTTACTCACGGACAGGGTTCTCCTACGAGCAGTACTTC
14	TRBV7-2	NA	TRBJ2-2	few	CASSLRGETGELFF	TGTGCCAGCAGCTTACGAGGGGAAACCGGGGAGCTGTTTTTT
11	TRBV5-4	NA	TRBJ1-4	NA	CASSLNEKLFF	TGTGCCAGCAGCTTGAATGAAAAACTGTTTTTT
13	TRBV5-1	NA	TRBJ2-1	NA	CASTESSYNEQFF	TGCGCCAGCACCGAAAGCTCCTACAATGAGCAGTTCTTC
13	TRBV6-6	NA	TRBJ1-5	few	CASKGLLNQPQHF	TGTGCCAGCAAGGGACTGCTCAATCAGCCCCAGCATTTT
16	TRBV9	NA	TRBJ2-6	NA	CASSAGQTSGANVLTF	TGTGCCAGCAGCGCGGGACAAACCTCTGGGGCCAACGTTCTGACTTTC
12	TRBV12-5	NA	TRBJ2-1	NA	CASGLVDNEQFF	TGTGCTAGTGGTTTGGTCGACAATGAGCAGTTCTTC
17	TRBV11-2	NA	TRBJ2-7	NA	CASSLDQFPGLSYEQYF	TGTGCCAGCAGCTTAGATCAGTTTCCGGGACTCTCCTACGAGCAGTACTTC
15	TRBV6-5	NA	TRBJ1-5	few	CASSYAHGRDQPQHF	TGTGCCAGCAGTTACGCCCACGGGAGGGATCAGCCCCAGCATTTT
15	TRBV5-5	TRBD1	TRBJ2-6	few	CASSYRGSGANVLTF	TGTGCCAGCAGTTACAGGGGGTCTGGGGCCAACGTCCTGACTTTC
13	TRBV6-4	NA	TRBJ2-3	NA	CASSDPTGDTQYF	TGTGCCAGCAGTGACCCAACTGGGGATACGCAGTATTTT
18	TRBV30	NA	TRBJ1-6	NA	CAWSRQVVAESYNSPLHF	TGTGCCTGGAGCCGTCAGGTGGTGGCTGAATCCTATAATTCACCCCTCCACTTT
15	TRBV5-4	TRBD2	TRBJ2-5	few	CASSFGLSGAETQYF	TGTGCCAGCAGCTTTGGGCTTAGCGGGGCGGAGACCCAGTACTTC
13	TRBV10-3	NA	TRBJ2-5	few	CAISENRKETQYF	TGTGCCATCAGTGAGAACAGGAAAGAGACCCAGTACTTC
12	TRBV5-6	NA	TRBJ1-1	NA	CASSLIQTEAFF	TGTGCCAGCAGCTTGATACAGACTGAAGCTTTCTTT